This T cell receptor (beta chain) was found in a study of T cells after yellow fever vaccination. Points from the study as a whole: Post-booster samples contained most primary-vaccination clones (around 96% CD4, less than 90% CD8).

This clonotype has at least ten counts. The 5'RACE template-switching step produced TCR cDNA and added a universal primer site and UMIs. TCRdb redid the calling of the 5' RACE reads with MiXCR, one entry per CDR3 protein. This sample yields about 26,000 distinct CDR3 sequences, of which around 5.5% are seen a single time; 12% belongs to the top ten. J lost 7 bases, V lost 2 bases, and 5 bases had no gene match. This CDR3 has 15 residues. Per the germline V gene, CDR1 is ENHRY and CDR2 is SYGVKD. The V gene is TRBV10-3, the J gene TRBJ2-3, with 11 bases lining up with TRBD1. This receptor was identified in a young man who received the YFV17D yellow fever vaccine. The sequences come from PBMCs, either bulk or a sorted T-cell subset (CD4+, CD8+, memory, or dextramer-sorted; not recorded which), collected 15 days after the yellow fever booster vaccination. CDR3: CAISEDGTGGYTQYF. In nucleotides, the CDR3 is TGTGCCATCAGTGAGGATGGGACAGGGGGGTATACGCAGTATTTT.